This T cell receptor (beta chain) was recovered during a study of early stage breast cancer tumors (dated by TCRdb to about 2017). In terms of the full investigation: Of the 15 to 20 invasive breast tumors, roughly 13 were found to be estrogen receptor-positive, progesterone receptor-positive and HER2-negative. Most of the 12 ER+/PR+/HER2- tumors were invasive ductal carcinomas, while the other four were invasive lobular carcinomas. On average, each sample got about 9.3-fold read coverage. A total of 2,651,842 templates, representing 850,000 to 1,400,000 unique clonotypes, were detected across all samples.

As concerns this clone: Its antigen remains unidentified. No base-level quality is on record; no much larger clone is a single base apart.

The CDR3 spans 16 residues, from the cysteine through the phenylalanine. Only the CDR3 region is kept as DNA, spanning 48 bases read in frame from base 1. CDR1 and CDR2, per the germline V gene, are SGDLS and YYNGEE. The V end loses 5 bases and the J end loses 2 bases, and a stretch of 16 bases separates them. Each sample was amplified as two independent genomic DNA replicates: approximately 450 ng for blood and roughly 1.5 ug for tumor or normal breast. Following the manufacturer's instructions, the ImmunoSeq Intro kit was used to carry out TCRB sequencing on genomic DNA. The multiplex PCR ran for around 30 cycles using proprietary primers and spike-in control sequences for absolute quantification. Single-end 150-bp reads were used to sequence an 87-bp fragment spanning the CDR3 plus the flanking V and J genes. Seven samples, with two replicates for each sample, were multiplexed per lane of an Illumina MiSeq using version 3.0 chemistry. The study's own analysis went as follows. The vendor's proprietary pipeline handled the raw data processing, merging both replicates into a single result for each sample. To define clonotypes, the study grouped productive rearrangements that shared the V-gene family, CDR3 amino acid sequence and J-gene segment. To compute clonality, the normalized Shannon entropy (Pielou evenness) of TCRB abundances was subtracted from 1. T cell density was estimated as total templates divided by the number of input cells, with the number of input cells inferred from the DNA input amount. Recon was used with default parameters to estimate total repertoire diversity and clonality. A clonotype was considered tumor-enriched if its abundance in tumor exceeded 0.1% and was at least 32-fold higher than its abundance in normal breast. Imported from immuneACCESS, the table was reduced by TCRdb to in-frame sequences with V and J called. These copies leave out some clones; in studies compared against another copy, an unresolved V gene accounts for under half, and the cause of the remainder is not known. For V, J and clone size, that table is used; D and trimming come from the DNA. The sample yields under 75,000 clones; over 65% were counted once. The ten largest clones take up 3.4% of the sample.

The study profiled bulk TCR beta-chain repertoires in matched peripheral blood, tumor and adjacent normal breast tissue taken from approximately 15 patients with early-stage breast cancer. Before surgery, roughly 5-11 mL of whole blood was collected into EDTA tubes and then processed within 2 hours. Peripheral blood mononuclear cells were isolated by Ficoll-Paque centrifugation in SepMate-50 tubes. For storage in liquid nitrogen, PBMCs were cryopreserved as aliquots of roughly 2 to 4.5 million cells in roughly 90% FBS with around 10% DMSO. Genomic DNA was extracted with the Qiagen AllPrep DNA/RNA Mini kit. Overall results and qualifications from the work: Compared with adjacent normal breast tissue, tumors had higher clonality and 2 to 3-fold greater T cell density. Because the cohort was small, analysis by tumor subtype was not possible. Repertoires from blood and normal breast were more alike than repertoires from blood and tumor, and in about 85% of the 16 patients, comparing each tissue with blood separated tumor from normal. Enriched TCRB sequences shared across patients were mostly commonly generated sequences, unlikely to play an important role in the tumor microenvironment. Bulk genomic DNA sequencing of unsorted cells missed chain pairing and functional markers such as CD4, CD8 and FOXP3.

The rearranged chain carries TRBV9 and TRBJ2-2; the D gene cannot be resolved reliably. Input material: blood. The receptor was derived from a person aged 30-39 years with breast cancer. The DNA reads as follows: TGTGCCAGCAGTTTGGGCCATTTGGCAAACACCGGGGAGCTGTTTTTT. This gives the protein CASSLGHLANTGELFF.